A selection of T cell receptor beta chains follows, all from one sample in a study of blood T cell repertoires in COVID-19. Assay: immunoSEQ multiplex PCR; the TCRdb copy retains only in-frame clones and omits some. This sample has more than 250,000 clones, with 70% to 90% found just once. The source material was peripheral blood. All receptors derive from a woman in her thirties with COVID-19, enrolled during active disease. Both conserved end residues are part of each CDR3.

cdr3_aa: CASSQGSMNTEAFF; j_call: TRBJ1-1; v_call: TRBV3-1/TRBV3-2
cdr3_aa: CASSSRVVASGETQYF; j_call: TRBJ2-5; v_call: TRBV5-4
cdr3_aa: CASSSYASNGGATGEQFF; j_call: TRBJ2-1; v_call: TRBV7-6
cdr3_aa: CASSSRTATYEQYF; j_call: TRBJ2-7; v_call: TRBV7-8
cdr3_aa: CASKRTEYNEQFF; j_call: TRBJ2-1; v_call: TRBV6-5
cdr3_aa: CASSLETGDESYNSPLHF; j_call: TRBJ1-6; v_call: TRBV5-4
cdr3_aa: CASQALALYYEQYF; j_call: TRBJ2-7; v_call: TRBV6-5
cdr3_aa: CASSVGAGGAWTEAFF; j_call: TRBJ1-1; v_call: TRBV9
cdr3_aa: CASSLEGLNSPLHF; j_call: TRBJ1-6; v_call: TRBV7-9
cdr3_aa: CAWTQAWADGYTF; j_call: TRBJ1-2; v_call: TRBV30
cdr3_aa: CASSLAGRGNQPQHF; j_call: TRBJ1-5; v_call: TRBV7-9
cdr3_aa: CASSLGTGVDTEAFF; j_call: TRBJ1-1; v_call: TRBV5-4
cdr3_aa: CASSLVDRLNTEAFF; j_call: TRBJ1-1; v_call: TRBV5-1
cdr3_aa: CASSPLGGYEQYF; j_call: TRBJ2-7; v_call: TRBV19
cdr3_aa: CASSHRGLNTEAFF; j_call: TRBJ1-1; v_call: TRBV3-1/TRBV3-2
cdr3_aa: CASSVGSRREEKLFF; j_call: TRBJ1-4; v_call: TRBV9
cdr3_aa: CASSAQGNVAGELFF; j_call: TRBJ2-2; v_call: TRBV6-4
cdr3_aa: CASSSGGRAEAFF; j_call: TRBJ1-1; v_call: TRBV28
cdr3_aa: CASSPRTGTYNEKLFF; j_call: TRBJ1-4; v_call: TRBV7-8
cdr3_aa: CASSSSLLYEQYF; j_call: TRBJ2-7; v_call: TRBV5-4
cdr3_aa: CASSNGQGTTFF; j_call: TRBJ1-1; v_call: TRBV12-3/TRBV12-4
cdr3_aa: CASSMPRTGGNEQFF; j_call: TRBJ2-1; v_call: TRBV13
cdr3_aa: CASSFRGYEAFF; j_call: TRBJ1-1; v_call: TRBV19
cdr3_aa: CASSLGQGSLAKNIQYF; j_call: TRBJ2-4; v_call: TRBV5-6
cdr3_aa: CASSMRDREAFF; j_call: TRBJ1-1; v_call: TRBV19
cdr3_aa: CASRGGESSRSSPLHF; j_call: TRBJ1-6; v_call: TRBV9